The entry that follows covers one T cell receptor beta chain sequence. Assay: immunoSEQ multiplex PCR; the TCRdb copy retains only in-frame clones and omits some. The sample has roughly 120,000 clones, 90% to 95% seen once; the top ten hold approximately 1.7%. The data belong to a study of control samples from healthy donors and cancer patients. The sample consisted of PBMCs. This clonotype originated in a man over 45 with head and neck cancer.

The DNA for the CDR3 is TGTGCCAGCAAGGTCTCTGGGGCCAACGTCCTGACTTTC. Its translation is CASKVSGANVLTF. The rearrangement uses TRBV6-5 and TRBJ2-6; D remains unclear. V dropped 7 bases and J dropped 0 bases, with 4 bases sitting between them. There are 13 residues in the CDR3. The germline CDR1 and CDR2 sequences are MNHEY and SVGAGI.